What follows describes a single T cell receptor (beta chain). The table came from immunoSEQ multiplex PCR; TCRdb's copy has only in-frame clones and leaves some out. The table includes 75,000 to 100,000 clones, roughly 87% detected once. The record originates from a study of blood T cell repertoires in COVID-19. Input material: peripheral blood. The receptor was isolated from a woman of 80 years or more with acute or convalescent COVID-19.

The CDR3 is CASRRGQAGNSPLHF. The CDR3 DNA reads TGCGCCAGCAGACGGGGACAGGCGGGAAATTCACCCCTCCACTTT. This chain joins TRBV5-1 and TRBJ1-6; 8 bases are shared with TRBD1. The CDR3 is made up of 15 amino acids. V was pared by 5 bases and J by 7 bases, with 8 bases of the junction left unmatched. Germline V CDR1 and CDR2: SGHRS, YFSETQ.